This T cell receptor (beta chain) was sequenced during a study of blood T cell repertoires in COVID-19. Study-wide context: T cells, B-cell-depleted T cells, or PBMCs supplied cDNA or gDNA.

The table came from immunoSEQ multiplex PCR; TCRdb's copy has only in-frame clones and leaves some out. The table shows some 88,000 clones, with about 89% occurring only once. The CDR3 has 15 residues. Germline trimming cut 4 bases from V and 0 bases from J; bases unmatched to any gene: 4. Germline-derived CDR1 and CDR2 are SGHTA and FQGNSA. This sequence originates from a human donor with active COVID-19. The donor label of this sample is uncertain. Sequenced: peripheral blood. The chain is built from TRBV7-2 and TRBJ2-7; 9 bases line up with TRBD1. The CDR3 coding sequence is TGTGCCAGCAGCTGGGACAGGGCAGGCTCCTACGAGCAGTACTTC. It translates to CASSWDRAGSYEQYF.